This T cell receptor beta chain was captured in a study of blood T cell repertoires in COVID-19. Produced via immunoSEQ multiplex PCR; TCRdb's table is partial and in-frame only. The profile shows 35,000 to 55,000 clones, around 70% of them singletons. There are 18 residues in the CDR3. Germline values: CDR1 KGHSH, CDR2 LQKENI. With 0 bases removed from V and 10 bases from J, the gap between germline ends came to 24 bases. The chain uses TRBV18 and TRBJ1-4, with D perhaps matching TRBD1 (5 bases). Input material: peripheral blood. This sequence was found in a man older than 75 with acute or convalescent COVID-19. The CDR3 protein is CASSPPNRPADAGGKLFF. The CDR3 DNA sequence: TGTGCCAGCTCACCACCGAATCGACCCGCCGACGCGGGGGGAAAACTGTTTTTT.